This is a list of T cell receptor beta chains from one sample in a study of T cells after yellow fever vaccination. In TCRdb, the 5' RACE reads were re-called with MiXCR into one record per CDR3 protein. The table shows roughly 170,000 distinct CDR3 sequences, with roughly 6.2% occurring only once. Sequenced here: CD4+ T cells sorted from PBMCs, sampled on the day of the first yellow fever vaccination. These TCRs come from a young man who received the YFV17D yellow fever vaccine. Both conserved end residues are part of each CDR3. A D gene is named only where the DNA matches it firmly. Size tells how often a clone was seen (once, few, many) or the class of an expanded clone, and some rows leave it out.

d_gene	abundance	v_gene	j_gene	CDR3nt	CDR3aa
TRBD1	many	TRBV5-1	TRBJ2-7	TGCGCCAGCAGTAGGCACGGACAGGACTACGAGCAGTACTTC	CASSRHGQDYEQYF
NA	many	TRBV4-3	TRBJ2-3	TGCGCCAGCAGCCCAACCCCGGGGATAGATACGCAGTATTTT	CASSPTPGIDTQYF
NA	many	TRBV6-5	TRBJ2-3	TGTGCCACCACGGGCACCACAGATACGCAGTATTTT	CATTGTTDTQYF
NA	few	TRBV6-6	TRBJ1-1	TGTGCCAGCAGAAAGGGAACTGAAGCTTTCTTT	CASRKGTEAFF
NA	NA	TRBV7-7	TRBJ1-5	TGTGCTAGCAGCCCGAGTCGCAATCAGCCCCAGCATTTT	CASSPSRNQPQHF
NA	few	TRBV7-2	TRBJ1-1	TGTGCCAGCAGCTCCCCCCGGAGGCTTGAAGCTTTCTTT	CASSSPRRLEAFF
NA	many	TRBV3-1	TRBJ2-1	TGTGCCAGCAGCCAAGGGGCGGAGAACTACAATGAGCAGTTCTTC	CASSQGAENYNEQFF
NA	medium-sized	TRBV5-1	TRBJ2-3	TGCGCCAGCAGCTTGGGGCAAAGCACAGATACGCAGTATTTT	CASSLGQSTDTQYF
NA	many	TRBV5-1	TRBJ2-5	TGCGCCAGCAGCTTATGGGGGCCCGGAGAGACCCAGTACTTC	CASSLWGPGETQYF
NA	many	TRBV6-5	TRBJ1-6	TGTGCCAGCAGTTACTCGCGGGATTCACCCCTCCACTTT	CASSYSRDSPLHF
NA	few	TRBV10-3	TRBJ2-1	TGTGCCATCACGACCTCACGAGGGGACAATGAGCAGTTCTTC	CAITTSRGDNEQFF
NA	NA	TRBV7-2	TRBJ2-3	TGTGCCAGCAGCTTATTAAGTTATACGCAGTATTTT	CASSLLSYTQYF
NA	few	TRBV6-1	TRBJ1-5	TGTGCCAGCAGTCGCCGGGATATAGGGGATAGCAATCAGCCCCAGCATTTT	CASSRRDIGDSNQPQHF
TRBD2	few	TRBV7-8	TRBJ2-1	TGTGCCAGCAGATTCGGCGGGGGCAATGAGCAGTTCTTC	CASRFGGGNEQFF
TRBD1	NA	TRBV29-1	TRBJ1-4	TGCAGCGTTGAAGAGAGGGGGCGTGAAAAACTGTTTTTT	CSVEERGREKLFF
TRBD2	many	TRBV12-3/TRBV12-4	TRBJ2-3	TGTGCCAGCAGTTGGACTAGCGGGGGAGATACGCAGTATTTT	CASSWTSGGDTQYF
NA	many	TRBV24-1	TRBJ1-1	TGTGCCACCAGCGAGACCGGGGCCCACACTGAAGCTTTCTTT	CATSETGAHTEAFF
NA	NA	TRBV5-1	TRBJ1-2	TGCGCCAGCAGCTTGGGAGCGCAGGCCGCTAACTATGGCTACACCTTC	CASSLGAQAANYGYTF
NA	NA	TRBV18	TRBJ2-7	TGTGCCAGCTCCCCAGACACGGACGAGCAGTACTTC	CASSPDTDEQYF
NA	few	TRBV29-1	TRBJ2-3	TGCAGCGTTGAGGGGGGGCAGAGCACAGATACGCAGTATTTT	CSVEGGQSTDTQYF
NA	NA	TRBV12-5	TRBJ2-3	TGTGCTAGTGGTTTGGAGAACGGGGGGCCCCAGTATTTT	CASGLENGGPQYF